The entry that follows covers one T cell receptor (beta chain) sequence. Other DNA variants within this sample encode the same CDR3. Original analysis: Quantification of nucleated cells was approximated via reference gene primer amplification. Libraries were prepared by immunoSEQ multiplex PCR; TCRdb keeps only in-frame clonotypes and omits some of them. The V and J calls and clone size are taken from that table; D and trimming were inferred from the DNA. The sample yields fewer than 350,000 clones, around nine tenths seen once. The data belong to a study of blood T cell repertoires in COVID-19. Germline loops: CDR1 KGHSH, CDR2 LQKENI. Trimming pared 6 bases from V and 0 bases from J, leaving 11 bases between. The CDR3 runs to 14 residues.

The chain recombines TRBV18 with TRBJ1-1; D uncertain. Material for sequencing was peripheral blood. The clonotype was recovered from a woman between 70 and 85 years old with COVID-19, enrolled during active disease. The CDR3 DNA reads as TGTGCCAGCTCCCCCCGAGGCGTGAACACTGAAGCTTTCTTT. Amino acids: CASSPRGVNTEAFF.